A single sample gave rise to the 20 T cell receptor beta chains below, sequenced in a study of siplizumab effects on memory and regulatory T cells. The protocol was immunoSEQ multiplex PCR, while the TCRdb copy is restricted to in-frame clones and leaves out a portion. The repertoire holds 90,000 to 110,000 clones, with roughly nine tenths as singletons. What was sequenced was Tregs sorted from blood. The receptors derive from a human donor in good health.

The J gene is TRBJ2-1, the V gene TRBV7-9, with 12 bases aligning to TRBD2. Germline values: CDR1 SEHNR, CDR2 FQNEAQ (reference sequence). The CDR3 runs to 17 residues. J was trimmed by 1 base and V by 5 bases; bases with no gene match: 6. The CDR3 loop reads CASSTTLAGGSYNEQFF. The DNA of the CDR3 is TGTGCCAGCAGCACCACACTAGCGGGAGGATCCTACAATGAGCAGTTCTTC.

CDR3 in DNA: TGTGCCAGTAGTATAGACTTCGGACTAGCGGGAGGCTATGGACAGTACTTC. Translating it yields CASSIDFGLAGGYGQYF. The chain is built from TRBV19 and TRBJ2-7, with 14 bases fitting TRBD2. Per the germline V gene, CDR1 is LNHDA and CDR2 is SQIVND (reference sequence). This CDR3 has 17 amino acids. With 0 bases clipped from V and 10 bases from J, the junction kept 11 bases outside the gene matches.

This chain uses TRBV20-1 with TRBJ2-7; D is undetermined. CDR1 is DFQATT, CDR2 SNEGSKA, per germline (reference sequence). V was shortened by 8 bases and J by 1 base, with 9 bases between the two germline ends. The CDR3 covers 11 residues. In DNA, the CDR3 is TGCAGTCCAACCAGTTCCTACGAGCAGTACTTC. It encodes CSPTSSYEQYF.

The rearrangement uses TRBV5-1 and TRBJ2-2; D possibly corresponds to TRBD1 (5 bases). This CDR3 is 15 amino acids long. Between the trimmed V and J ends, which lost 4 bases and 4 bases, there was a span of 14 bases. Germline CDR1 SGHRS, CDR2 YFSETQ. CDR3 in amino acids: CASSVSQGSTGELFF. The CDR3 nucleotides are TGCGCCAGCAGCGTCTCCCAGGGTTCCACCGGGGAGCTGTTTTTT.

This chain links TRBV5-4 with TRBJ2-7; D is perhaps TRBD1 (5 bases). The V and J ends lost 0 bases and 3 bases respectively, with 28 bases between them. Germline V gives CDR1 SGHNT, CDR2 YYREEE (reference sequence). The CDR3 is 20 amino acids. The CDR3 DNA sequence: TGTGCCAGCAGCTTGGGTACTCACTTGGGGCTCACGGGTTCAGGCTACGAGCAGTACTTC. Translated, it gives CASSLGTHLGLTGSGYEQYF. Complete variable domain (other parts from reference TRBV5-4 and TRBJ2-7): ETGVTQSPTHLIKTRGQQVTLRCSSQSGHNTVSWYQQALGQGPQFIFQYYREEENGRGNFPPRFSGLQFPNYSSELNVNALELDDSALYLCASSLGTHLGLTGSGYEQYFGPGTRLTVT.

This rearrangement joins TRBV27 to TRBJ1-2; the match to TRBD1 covers 10 bases. Trimming at V came to 5 bases and at J to 7 bases, leaving 4 bases not matched to a gene. The CDR3 is 13 residues long. Germline V gene sequence: CDR1 MNHEY, CDR2 SMNVEV (reference sequence). The CDR3 loop reads CASSGQGGGGYTF. The CDR3 DNA reads as TGTGCCAGCAGTGGACAGGGGGGGGGTGGCTACACCTTC.

The V call is TRBV6-1, the J call TRBJ1-5; possibly TRBD1 for D (5 bases). Germline loops: CDR1 MNHNS, CDR2 SASEGT. There are 16 residues in the CDR3. The ends were cut back, 3 bases at V and 4 bases at J, with 16 bases in the middle. The DNA of the CDR3 is TGTGCCAGCAGTGACGGACATTCCGCGGGTAATCAGCCCCAGCATTTT. This gives the protein CASSDGHSAGNQPQHF.

The rearrangement uses TRBV6-5 and TRBJ2-5; D is unclear. V lost 0 bases, J lost 4 bases, and 9 bases lay in between. This CDR3 contains 14 residues. Germline CDR1 MNHEY, CDR2 SVGAGI. The CDR3 DNA reads TGTGCCAGCAGTTACTCGGGTAGCCGAGAGACCCAGTACTTC. This gives the protein CASSYSGSRETQYF.

This sequence joins TRBV2 and TRBJ2-7; D is undetermined. Trimming cost V 4 bases and J 2 bases, with 15 bases left between them. CDR3 size: 15 residues. Germline V CDR1 and CDR2: SNHLY, FYNNEI. CDR3 protein: CASSAAGRVAYEQYF. The DNA of the CDR3 is TGTGCCAGCAGTGCCGCTGGCCGGGTCGCCTACGAGCAGTACTTC.

J is TRBJ1-2 and V is TRBV6-4; possible D gene TRBD1, 6 bases. CDR3 size: 14 residues. CDR1 and CDR2 from the germline V gene are MRHNA and SNTAGT. V lost 0 bases, J lost 9 bases, and 14 bases lay in between. The CDR3 reads CASSDSIGGRSYTF. The CDR3, as DNA: TGTGCCAGCAGTGACTCGATTGGGGGCCGGAGCTACACCTTC.

The gene calls are TRBV5-6 and TRBJ2-6; TRBD1 might be the D (5 bases). The CDR3 covers 19 residues. Per the germline V gene, CDR1 is SGHDT and CDR2 is YYEEEE. The V and J ends lost 1 base and 0 bases respectively, with 17 bases between them. The CDR3 DNA follows: TGTGCCAGCAGCTTGTATGAGACAGTCATTTACTCTGGGGCCAACGTCCTGACTTTC. Translated, it gives CASSLYETVIYSGANVLTF.

The rearrangement links TRBV7-2 to TRBJ2-7; 8 nucleotides line up with TRBD2. Trimming removed 2 bases from V and 5 bases from J; junction bases left unmatched: 8. CDR1 and CDR2 (germline): SGHTA, FQGNSA. This CDR3 has 15 amino acids. CDR3 protein: CASSLLAGGFDEQYF. In DNA form, the CDR3 reads TGTGCCAGCAGCTTATTGGCGGGGGGATTCGACGAGCAGTACTTC.

The gene calls are TRBV11-2 and TRBJ2-1, with D perhaps matching TRBD1 or TRBD2 (5 bases each). CDR3 length equals 10 residues. The germline V and J ends were trimmed by 8 bases and 10 bases, with 9 bases remaining between them. CDR1 and CDR2 (germline): SGHAT, FQNNGV. CDR3 nucleotide sequence: TGTGCCAGCTACGGGACGGAGCAGTTCTTC. Encoded protein: CASYGTEQFF.

The chain has TRBV7-8 and TRBJ2-5; maybe TRBD2 (5 bases). Trimming took off 3 bases at V and 5 bases at J, with 10 bases between the two ends. Germline V gene lookup returns CDR1 SGHVS and CDR2 FQNEAQ. The CDR3 sequence is 13 residues long. The CDR3 loop reads CASSFGGLETQYF. CDR3 sequence (DNA): TGTGCCAGCAGCTTCGGAGGTTTGGAGACCCAGTACTTC.

The V call is TRBV19, the J call TRBJ2-7; D gene unclear. The CDR3 sequence is 11 residues long. Germline CDR1 is LNHDA and CDR2 is SQIVND (reference sequence). V was cut by 5 bases and J by 3 bases, with 5 bases left in between. CDR3 coding DNA: TGTGCCAGTAGTTTGGACTACGAGCAGTACTTC. Protein: CASSLDYEQYF.

The gene calls are TRBV19 and TRBJ1-5; 7 bases map to TRBD1. The germline V gene has CDR1 LNHDA and CDR2 SQIVND (reference sequence). V trimming: 0 bases; J trimming: 4 bases; junction bases outside the gene matches: 6. The CDR3 runs to 16 residues. The CDR3 DNA sequence: TGTGCCAGTAGTATAGAGGGGGGCAGGGGGAATCAGCCCCAGCATTTT. It yields the protein CASSIEGGRGNQPQHF.

The J gene is TRBJ1-2, the V gene TRBV7-9, with TRBD1 as a possible D gene (5 bases). V dropped 4 bases and J dropped 0 bases, with 18 bases sitting between them. Germline V gives CDR1 SEHNR, CDR2 FQNEAQ (reference sequence). The CDR3 extends over 17 amino acids. CDR3 nucleotides: TGTGCCAGCAGCTCTCTGGGGACTCTCCATTCTAACTATGGCTACACCTTC. The encoded protein is CASSSLGTLHSNYGYTF.

This CDR3 is CASSQGTSGGPTDTQYF. CDR3 nucleotide sequence: TGTGCCAGCAGCCAAGGGACTAGCGGGGGGCCCACAGATACGCAGTATTTT. The genes are TRBV7-9 and TRBJ2-3; 15 bases are shared with TRBD2. The J segment lost 2 bases and the V segment lost 5 bases, leaving 5 bases of the junction unmatched. This CDR3 spans 17 amino acids. Germline values: CDR1 SEHNR, CDR2 FQNEAQ (reference sequence).

This chain connects TRBV2 to TRBJ1-2; TRBD1 matches 12 bases. J gave up 7 bases and V 8 bases, and 8 bases lay outside the gene matches. The CDR3 has 14 residues. The germline CDR1 and CDR2 sequences are SNHLY and FYNNEI. For the CDR3, the DNA is TGTGCCAGCTGGATCCCGGGACAGGGGGCTGGCTACACCTTC. This codes for CASWIPGQGAGYTF. The whole variable domain, filled in from reference TRBV2 and TRBJ1-2, reads EPEVTQTPSHQVTQMGQEVILRCVPISNHLYFYWYRQILGQKVEFLVSFYNNEISEKSEIFDDQFSVERPDGSNFTLKIRSTKLEDSAMYFCASWIPGQGAGYTFGSGTRLTVV.

The table lists this clone with a few counts. The chain uses TRBV5-1 and TRBJ2-5, with 11 bases fitting TRBD1. V gave up 5 bases and J gave up 1 base; unmatched junction bases: 13. The length of the CDR3 is 18 residues. Germline V gene sequence: CDR1 SGHRS, CDR2 YFSETQ. The CDR3 bases are TGCGCCAGCAGTCCGACCGGGACAGGGGGTGTAAGCCAAGAGACCCAGTACTTC. The encoded protein is CASSPTGTGGVSQETQYF.